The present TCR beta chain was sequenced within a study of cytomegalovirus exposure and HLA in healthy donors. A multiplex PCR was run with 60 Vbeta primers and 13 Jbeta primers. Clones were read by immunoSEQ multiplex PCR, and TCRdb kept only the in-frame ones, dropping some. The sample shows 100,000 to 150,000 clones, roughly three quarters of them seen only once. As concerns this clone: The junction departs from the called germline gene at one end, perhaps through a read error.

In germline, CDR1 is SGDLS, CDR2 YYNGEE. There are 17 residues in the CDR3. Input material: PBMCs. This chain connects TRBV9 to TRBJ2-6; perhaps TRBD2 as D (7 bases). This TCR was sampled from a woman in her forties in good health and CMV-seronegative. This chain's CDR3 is CASSVRGGAAGANGLTF. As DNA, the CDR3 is TGTGCCAGCAGCGTAAGGGGGGGGGCTGCTGGGGCCAACGGCCTGACTTTC.